This TCR beta chain is drawn from a study of shared clonotypes between healthy human individuals. Study results and caveats: Naive CD4 clonotype sharing across several donors was approximately 5.2%. What rarefaction showed was incomplete sorted-subset sequencing despite large depth.

Original handling: ImmunoSEQ output held junction-only sequences without quality scores, so filtering differed. Assay: immunoSEQ multiplex PCR; the TCRdb copy retains only in-frame clones and omits some. V and J calls and clone size are given by that table; D and trimming were obtained from the DNA. The sample consists of some 2 million clones, about 95% of them appearing once. The germline V gene encodes CDR1 SGHDN and CDR2 FVKESK. The germline V and J ends were trimmed by 0 bases and 8 bases, with 35 bases remaining between them. The CDR3 spans 22 residues. Turning to this clone: Its target is unknown.

Naive CD8 cells lacked CD45RO and underwent positive selection for CCR7, leaving out terminally differentiated effector memory CD45RA+ cells. The material sequenced was naive CD8+ T cells sorted from blood. The origin of this receptor is a young man in good health. The chain employs TRBV14 and TRBJ2-4; D tentatively reads TRBD1 or TRBD2 (5 bases each). For the CDR3, the DNA is TGTGCCAGCAGCCAAGAGGGACCTGGGGCGGCGGAAGGATATGATTTGTGGGACATTCAGTACTTC. It translates to CASSQEGPGAAEGYDLWDIQYF.